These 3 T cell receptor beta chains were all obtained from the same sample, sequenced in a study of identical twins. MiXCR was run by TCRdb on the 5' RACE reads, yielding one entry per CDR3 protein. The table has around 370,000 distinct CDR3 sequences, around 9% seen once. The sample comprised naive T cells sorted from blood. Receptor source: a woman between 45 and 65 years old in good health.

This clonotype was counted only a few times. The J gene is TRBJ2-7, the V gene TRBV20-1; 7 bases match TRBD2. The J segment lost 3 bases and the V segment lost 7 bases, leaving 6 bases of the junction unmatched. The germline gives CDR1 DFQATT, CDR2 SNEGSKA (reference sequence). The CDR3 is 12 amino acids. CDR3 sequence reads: CSVKSSGYEQYF. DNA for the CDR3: TGCAGTGTTAAGTCTAGCGGCTACGAGCAGTACTTC.

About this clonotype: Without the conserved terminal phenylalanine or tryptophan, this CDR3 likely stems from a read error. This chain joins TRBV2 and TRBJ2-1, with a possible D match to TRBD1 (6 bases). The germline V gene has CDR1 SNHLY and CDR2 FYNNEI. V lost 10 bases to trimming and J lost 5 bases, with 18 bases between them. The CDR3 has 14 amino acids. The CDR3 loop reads CANKANTGNNEQFL. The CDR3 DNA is TGTGCCAACAAAGCCAATACAGGGAACAATGAGCAGTTCCTC.

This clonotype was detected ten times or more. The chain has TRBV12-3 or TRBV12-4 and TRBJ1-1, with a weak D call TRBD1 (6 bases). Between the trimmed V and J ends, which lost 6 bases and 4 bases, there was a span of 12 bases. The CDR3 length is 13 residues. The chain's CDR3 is CASRTQGFTEAFF. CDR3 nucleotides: TGTGCCAGCAGAACACAGGGATTCACTGAAGCTTTCTTT.